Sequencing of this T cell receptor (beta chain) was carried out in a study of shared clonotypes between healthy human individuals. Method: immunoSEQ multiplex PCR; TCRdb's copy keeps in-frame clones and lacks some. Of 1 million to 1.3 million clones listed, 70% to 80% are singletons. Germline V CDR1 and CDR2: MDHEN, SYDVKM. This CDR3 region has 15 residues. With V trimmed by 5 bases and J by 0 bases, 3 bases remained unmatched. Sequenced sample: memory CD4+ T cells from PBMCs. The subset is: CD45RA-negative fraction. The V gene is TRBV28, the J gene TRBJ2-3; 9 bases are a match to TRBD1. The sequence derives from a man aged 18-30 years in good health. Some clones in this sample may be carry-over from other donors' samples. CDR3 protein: CASSGTGWSTDTQYF. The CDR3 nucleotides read TGTGCCAGCAGTGGGACAGGGTGGAGCACAGATACGCAGTATTTT.